Below are 30 T cell receptor beta chains sequenced from a single sample in a study of blood T cell repertoires in COVID-19. The method was immunoSEQ multiplex PCR; TCRdb's version includes in-frame clones alone and lacks a portion of them. This sample has approximately 200,000 clones, with approximately 92% found just once. The sequenced material came from PBMCs or T cells enriched from blood (not recorded which). The receptors were sampled from a woman aged 35 to 49 with acute COVID-19.

In nucleotides, the CDR3 is TGTGCCATCCTAGCGGGGATAGGGGAGACCCAGTACTTC. As protein: CAILAGIGETQYF. The genes are TRBV2 and TRBJ2-5; TRBD2 aligns across 9 bases. The CDR3 loop spans 13 amino acids. Germline V gene lookup returns CDR1 SNHLY and CDR2 FYNNEI. The trim removed 10 bases at V and 5 bases at J, leaving 8 bases unmatched.

This chain joins TRBV24-1 and TRBJ2-1, with TRBD2 as a possible D gene (6 bases). V was trimmed by 2 bases and J by 7 bases, leaving 29 bases between them. This CDR3 comprises 20 residues. Germline V gene lookup returns CDR1 KGHDR and CDR2 SFDVKD. CDR3 sequence: CATSDSRGKGGASRMNEQFF. The DNA of the CDR3 is TGTGCCACCAGTGATTCTAGGGGCAAGGGAGGAGCTTCTAGGATGAATGAGCAGTTCTTC.

This clone was recorded only once. The V gene is TRBV29-1, the J gene TRBJ1-1; 10 bases agree with TRBD1. The J segment lost 5 bases and the V segment lost 1 base, leaving 4 bases of the junction unmatched. The CDR3 is made up of 14 amino acids. The germline CDR1 and CDR2 sequences are SQVTM and ANQGSEA. The CDR3 DNA sequence: TGCAGCGTTGAAGGGACAGGGGGTGGGACTGAAGCTTTCTTT. It translates to CSVEGTGGGTEAFF.

This chain uses TRBV3-1 (or the pseudogene TRBV3-2) with TRBJ1-4; 8 bases line up with TRBD1. The CDR3 totals 18 residues. Unmatched junction bases numbered 8, after V lost 0 bases and J lost 2 bases. CDR1 is LGHDT, CDR2 YNNKEL, per germline (reference sequence). Written as DNA, the CDR3 is TGTGCCAGCAGCCAAGACGGGGCAGGGGGCCTGACTAATGAAAAACTGTTTTTT. This sequence encodes CASSQDGAGGLTNEKLFF.

The chain combines TRBV13 with TRBJ2-7; 7 nucleotides align to TRBD2. The CDR3 runs to 12 residues. V lost 2 bases and J lost 6; bases outside the gene matches: 1. CDR1 and CDR2 from the germline V gene are PRHDT and FYEKMQ (reference sequence). The CDR3 here is CASSLLAGEQYF. CDR3 DNA: TGTGCCAGCAGCTTATTAGCGGGCGAGCAGTACTTC.

The chain recombines TRBV7-9 with TRBJ2-1, with 11 positions matching TRBD2. The length of the CDR3 is 16 residues. In germline, CDR1 is SEHNR, CDR2 FQNEAQ (reference sequence). Unmatched junction bases numbered 3, after V lost 0 bases and J lost 5 bases. For the CDR3, the DNA is TGTGCCAGCAGCTTAGCCTTAGCGGGAGGGGACAATGAGCAGTTCTTC. Translated, it gives CASSLALAGGDNEQFF.

This chain joins TRBV10-3 and TRBJ2-3; 8 bases agree with TRBD1. CDR1 is ENHRY and CDR2 is SYGVKD in the germline V gene. V lost 8 bases and J lost 1; bases outside the gene matches: 2. This CDR3 has 13 amino acids. The CDR3 DNA reads as TGTGCCATCTCGGACAGGGGCACAGATACGCAGTATTTT. Its protein product is CAISDRGTDTQYF.

The rearrangement joins TRBV27 to TRBJ2-7, with 10 positions matching TRBD1. CDR1 is MNHEY, CDR2 SMNVEV, per germline (reference sequence). The CDR3 has 16 residues. Trimming took 5 bases from V and 1 from J; bases not matched to a gene: 8. The CDR3 loop is CASSPKPGQGSYEQYF. CDR3 coding DNA: TGTGCCAGCAGTCCAAAACCGGGACAGGGGTCCTACGAGCAGTACTTC.

This chain joins TRBV3-1 (or the pseudogene TRBV3-2) and TRBJ2-5; TRBD2 matches 14 bases. CDR1 LGHDT and CDR2 YNNKEL come from the germline V gene (reference sequence). This CDR3 contains 16 residues. V was pared by 0 bases and J by 5 bases, with 2 bases of the junction left unmatched. The CDR3 here is CASSQERLAGGETQYF. In DNA form, the CDR3 reads TGTGCCAGCAGCCAAGAGAGACTAGCGGGAGGGGAGACCCAGTACTTC.

The chain carries TRBV28 and TRBJ2-1, with 11 bases aligning to TRBD2. Germline trimming cut 9 bases from V and 9 bases from J; bases unmatched to any gene: 13. The CDR3 contains 15 residues. The germline gives CDR1 MDHEN, CDR2 SYDVKM. The chain's CDR3 is CASFPLAGGPFEQFF. The DNA of the CDR3 is TGTGCCAGTTTTCCCTTAGCGGGGGGGCCCTTTGAGCAGTTCTTC.

This sequence joins TRBV24-1 and TRBJ1-2, with D possibly matching TRBD1 (5 bases). Germline V lookup: CDR1 KGHDR, CDR2 SFDVKD. The CDR3 contains 14 residues. Trimming removed 4 bases at V and 3 bases at J, with 11 bases between. CDR3 protein: CATSEGGADYGYTF. CDR3 DNA sequence: TGTGCCACCAGTGAGGGAGGGGCTGACTATGGCTACACCTTC.

V and J are TRBV19 and TRBJ2-5; 11 bases map to TRBD2. Germline V gene sequence: CDR1 LNHDA, CDR2 SQIVND (reference sequence). With V trimmed by 3 bases and J by 7 bases, 4 bases remained unmatched. The CDR3 is made up of 14 amino acids. CDR3 region: CASSINLAGGTQYF. In DNA form, the CDR3 reads TGTGCCAGTAGTATCAACCTAGCGGGGGGGACCCAGTACTTC.

This chain joins TRBV21-1 and TRBJ2-5; TRBD1, the table's D call, was not compared with the DNA. TRBV21-1 is flagged as a pseudogene. The CDR3 length is 16 residues. The CDR3 region is CASSNFTAPVGETQYF. CDR3 nucleotides: TGTGCCAGCAGCAACTTTACAGCACCCGTAGGAGAGACCCAGTACTTC.

The rearrangement joins TRBV9 to TRBJ2-2; 13 bases line up with TRBD2. This CDR3 is 16 amino acids long. Losses at the gene ends were 4 bases for V and 4 bases for J; bases not matched to a gene: 4. In germline, CDR1 is SGDLS, CDR2 YYNGEE. CDR3 DNA sequence: TGTGCCAGCAGCCCAGGACTAGCGGGAGTCACCGGGGAGCTGTTTTTT. Its protein is CASSPGLAGVTGELFF.

This clone showed up just once. The V call is TRBV3-1 (or the pseudogene TRBV3-2), the J call TRBJ1-2; possibly TRBD1 for D (6 bases). The germline V gene encodes CDR1 LGHDT and CDR2 YNNKEL (reference sequence). The CDR3 is 13 amino acids. The V end lost 1 base, the J end lost 8 bases, and 11 bases lay between the germline ends. The CDR3 sequence: CASSQAQGRGYTF. CDR3 nucleotides: TGTGCCAGCAGCCAAGCACAGGGTCGCGGCTACACCTTC.

V gene TRBV4-3 combines with J gene TRBJ2-7; 7 bases are shared with TRBD2. Trimming took 1 base from V and 5 from J; bases not matched to a gene: 11. Germline V CDR1 and CDR2: LGHNA, YSLEER. CDR3 length equals 16 residues. The CDR3 sequence: CASSQVVGGSGHEQYF. The CDR3 bases are TGCGCCAGCAGCCAAGTGGTGGGCGGGAGTGGCCACGAGCAGTACTTC.

The CDR3 is CASSSTFGTLNTEAFF. CDR3 sequence (DNA): TGTGCCAGCAGCTCTACCTTTGGGACACTGAACACTGAAGCTTTCTTT. The V gene is TRBV7-8, the J gene TRBJ1-1, with D perhaps matching TRBD1 (6 bases). The germline CDR1 and CDR2 sequences are SGHVS and FQNEAQ. There are 16 residues in the CDR3. Between the trimmed V and J ends, which lost 4 bases and 0 bases, there was a span of 15 bases. The full variable domain, its missing parts supplied by reference TRBV7-8 and TRBJ1-1, is GAGVSQSPRYKVAKRGQDVALRCDPISGHVSLFWYQQALGQGPEFLTYFQNEAQLDKSGLPSDRFFAERPEGSVSTLKIQRTQQEDSAVYLCASSSTFGTLNTEAFFGQGTRLTVV.

A few counts support this clone. This sequence joins TRBV5-1 and TRBJ2-7; 12 bases match TRBD2. CDR1 is SGHRS, CDR2 YFSETQ, per germline. After removal of 2 bases from V and 5 bases from J, the junction contained 5 bases not matched to a gene. This CDR3 spans 15 amino acids. The DNA of the CDR3 is TGCGCCAGCAGCTTATCTAGCGGGAGGGCCAACGAGCAGTACTTC. Its translation is CASSLSSGRANEQYF.

The chain has TRBV25-1 and TRBJ2-7; 8 bases are shared with TRBD1. V was clipped by 6 bases and J by 4 bases; unmatched bases: 8. Germline CDR1 and CDR2: MGHDK and SYGVNS. This CDR3 spans 14 amino acids. The chain's CDR3 is CASRTPGQEYEQYF. In DNA, the CDR3 is TGTGCCAGCAGAACACCGGGACAGGAGTACGAGCAGTACTTC.

The rearrangement uses TRBV19 and TRBJ2-7; 10 nucleotides agree with TRBD1. The V and J ends lost 6 bases and 1 base, in that order; junction bases with no gene match: 3. The CDR3 length is 14 residues. CDR1 is LNHDA and CDR2 is SQIVND in the germline V gene (reference sequence). In nucleotides, the CDR3 is TGTGCCAGTAGGCCGGGACAGGGGTCCTACGAGCAGTACTTC. This translates into CASRPGQGSYEQYF.

V is TRBV4-1 and J is TRBJ2-7; 10 bases are shared with TRBD2. Germline CDR1 reads MGHRA; CDR2 reads YSYEKL. There are 18 residues in the CDR3. V shed 0 bases and J 1 base; nucleotides not matched to a gene: 9. The CDR3 loop reads CASSQDFAAGGSSYEQYF. The CDR3 nucleotides are TGCGCCAGCAGCCAAGATTTCGCAGCGGGAGGGAGTTCCTACGAGCAGTACTTC.

The chain employs TRBV4-2 and TRBJ2-7; TRBD2 matches at 13 bases. The CDR3 is 15 residues long. V dropped 3 bases and J dropped 5; count of bases not matched to a gene: 4. The germline V gene has CDR1 LGHNA and CDR2 YNFKEQ. CDR3 nucleotides: TGTGCCAGCAGCCATCCCGGGACTAGCGGGAACGAGCAGTACTTC. Its protein is CASSHPGTSGNEQYF.

This clone was seen a single time. This chain joins TRBV6-5 and TRBJ2-7; 7 bases agree with TRBD2. CDR1 is MNHEY and CDR2 is SVGAGI in the germline V gene. The CDR3 is 13 amino acids. The V and J ends lost 10 bases and 2 bases, in that order; junction bases with no gene match: 8. The CDR3 spells CATSKGRAYEQYF. The CDR3 DNA reads TGTGCCACCTCTAAGGGGAGGGCCTACGAGCAGTACTTC.

The DNA for the CDR3 is TGTGCCACCAGTGATTTCGGACAGGGGGCAGCTTTCTTT. It encodes CATSDFGQGAAFF. The chain has TRBV24-1 and TRBJ1-1; TRBD1 aligns across 11 bases. Trimming removed 1 base from V and 10 bases from J; junction bases left unmatched: 1. This CDR3 is built from 13 residues. The V gene's germline CDR1 is KGHDR and CDR2 SFDVKD.

The rearrangement links TRBV11-2 to TRBJ2-1, with D possibly TRBD2 on 6 matching bases. Trimming stripped 1 base from V and 7 bases from J, with 8 bases between. This CDR3 contains 13 residues. Germline lookup yields CDR1 SGHAT and CDR2 FQNNGV. The CDR3 is CASSLGGVNEQFF. The CDR3 DNA is TGTGCCAGCAGCTTAGGGGGGGTTAATGAGCAGTTCTTC.

The chain couples TRBV28 to TRBJ2-7; 8 bases line up with TRBD1. The V gene's germline CDR1 is MDHEN and CDR2 SYDVKM. This CDR3 has 13 residues. V was pared by 6 bases and J by 3 bases, with 4 bases of the junction left unmatched. The CDR3 protein is CASRWTGFYEQYF. The CDR3 DNA is TGTGCCAGCAGGTGGACAGGGTTCTACGAGCAGTACTTC.

This clone was picked up one time. The chain links TRBV2 to TRBJ2-7; D gene ambiguous. Germline V gene sequence: CDR1 SNHLY, CDR2 FYNNEI. The length of the CDR3 is 14 residues. Trimming pared 5 bases from V and 5 bases from J, leaving 16 bases between. The CDR3 reads CASSPPSDWNEQYF. The CDR3 nucleotides are TGTGCCAGCAGTCCCCCCTCTGACTGGAACGAGCAGTACTTC.

This clone was seen a few times. This sequence joins TRBV28 and TRBJ1-2; 7 positions agree with TRBD1. CDR1 and CDR2 from the germline V gene are MDHEN and SYDVKM. Germline trimming cut 7 bases from V and 8 bases from J; bases unmatched to any gene: 10. The CDR3 is made up of 13 amino acids. The CDR3 nucleotides are TGTGCCAGCACCTTTAAGGGGGCAAAGGGCTACACCTTC. This encodes CASTFKGAKGYTF.

V gene TRBV19 combines with J gene TRBJ1-2; tentatively, D is TRBD1 (6 bases). Between the trimmed V and J ends, which lost 3 bases and 0 bases, there was a span of 8 bases. This CDR3 has 14 amino acids. Per germline, CDR1 LNHDA and CDR2 SQIVND (reference sequence). In nucleotides, the CDR3 is TGTGCCAGTAGTATGGCAGGGGCTAACTATGGCTACACCTTC. It is translated as CASSMAGANYGYTF.

V is TRBV21-1 and J is TRBJ1-5. TRBV21-1 is a pseudogene locus. The CDR3 has 15 residues. CDR3 in amino acids: CASSKALDRGQPQHF. CDR3 DNA sequence: TGTGCCAGCAGCAAAGCGCTCGACCGGGGGCAGCCCCAGCATTTT.